The 26 T cell receptor beta chains below come from one sample, sequenced in a study of Tregs in tolerant kidney transplant recipients. Assay: immunoSEQ multiplex PCR; the TCRdb copy retains only in-frame clones and omits some. Of around 16,000 clones in the sample, about 92% were seen once. The material sequenced was CD8+ T cells from blood. The receptors originated from a human donor in good health.

The chain links TRBV7-3 to TRBJ2-1, with TRBD2 matching over 8 bases. The germline V gene encodes CDR1 SGHTA and CDR2 FQGTGA. This CDR3 region has 13 residues. The junction had 7 bases not matched to a gene; V was cut back by 5 bases and J by 10 bases. The CDR3 spells CASSEGTRGEQFF. The CDR3 DNA sequence: TGTGCCAGCAGCGAAGGGACTAGGGGGGAGCAGTTCTTC.

V is TRBV4-3 and J is TRBJ2-4, with D hard to call. The CDR3 is made up of 16 amino acids. Trimming cost V 0 bases and J 3 bases, with 12 bases left between them. Germline V gene sequence: CDR1 LGHNA, CDR2 YSLEER. The CDR3 DNA reads TGCGCCAGCAGCCAAGAACGCCGGTTGGGCAAAAACATTCAGTACTTC. It specifies CASSQERRLGKNIQYF.

This chain joins TRBV7-9 and TRBJ1-2; D unclear. The V and J ends lost 1 base and 6 bases respectively, with 9 bases between them. CDR3 length: 13 residues. Germline-derived CDR1 and CDR2 are SEHNR and FQNEAQ (reference sequence). DNA of the CDR3: TGTGCCAGCAGCTTAGGCCAGAACGATGGCTACACCTTC. Amino acid sequence: CASSLGQNDGYTF.

This clone was counted a single time. The chain couples TRBV11-2 to TRBJ2-1; no clear D gene. Germline V lookup: CDR1 SGHAT, CDR2 FQNNGV. V lost 1 base to trimming and J lost 4 bases, with 14 bases between them. The CDR3 loop spans 16 amino acids. CDR3 protein: CASSLVVVGLYNEQFF. The CDR3 coding sequence is TGTGCCAGCAGCTTAGTGGTAGTTGGTTTGTACAATGAGCAGTTCTTC.

The J gene is TRBJ1-1, the V gene TRBV5-6, with D unresolved. V lost 0 bases, J lost 1 base, and 7 bases lay in between. The germline V gene encodes CDR1 SGHDT and CDR2 YYEEEE. The CDR3 has 14 residues. The DNA of the CDR3 is TGTGCCAGCAGCTTGGCCCACGAGAACACTGAAGCTTTCTTT. Protein product: CASSLAHENTEAFF.

V gene TRBV4-3 combines with J gene TRBJ2-7; possibly TRBD2 for D (5 bases). The CDR3 is 15 residues long. Germline CDR1 and CDR2: LGHNA and YSLEER. Between the trimmed V and J ends, which lost 6 bases and 3 bases, there was a span of 18 bases. The CDR3 is CASSPSGSLFYEQYF. CDR3 DNA sequence: TGCGCCAGCAGTCCGTCGGGATCCCTTTTCTACGAGCAGTACTTC.

This clone was observed a single time. The chain carries TRBV27 and TRBJ2-7; a weak D match, TRBD2 (7 bases). Germline CDR1 and CDR2: MNHEY and SMNVEV (reference sequence). The CDR3 runs to 12 residues. The V gene lost 9 bases and the J gene lost 6 bases, with 15 bases spanning the gap. The DNA for the CDR3 is TGTGCCAGACCACGGGGGGCTAGCGAGCAGTACTTC. Translating gives CARPRGASEQYF.

The chain recombines TRBV23-1 with TRBJ1-6; D perhaps matches TRBD1 (6 bases). TRBV23-1 has ORF status, its function being uncertain. V was trimmed by 4 bases and J by 5 bases, leaving 18 bases between them. The CDR3 totals 17 residues. The CDR3 DNA is TGCGCCAGCAGTCGCCGGGGGGCGCGTTTGGATAATTCACCCCTCCACTTT. This translates into CASSRRGARLDNSPLHF.

The CDR3 sequence is CATSSTGSGEQYF. The CDR3 DNA sequence: TGTGCCACCAGCAGTACAGGGTCGGGCGAGCAGTACTTC. The chain couples TRBV15 to TRBJ2-7, with D possibly matching TRBD1 (6 bases). The CDR3 runs to 13 residues. V was cut by 3 bases and J by 6 bases, with 12 bases left in between. Germline V CDR1 and CDR2: LNHNV, YYDKDF (reference sequence).

The chain couples TRBV30 to TRBJ1-6; a possible D gene is TRBD1 (5 bases). The ends were cut back, 3 bases at V and 10 bases at J, with 19 bases in the middle. CDR3 length: 15 residues. Germline CDR1 reads GTSNPN; CDR2 reads SVGIG (reference sequence). CDR3 coding DNA: TGTGCCTGGAGCCTGATAAATTCAGGGCGGTCACCCCTCCACTTT. The encoded protein is CAWSLINSGRSPLHF.

This clone was observed a single time. This chain links TRBV27 with TRBJ1-2, with D perhaps TRBD1 (5 bases). Germline assignment: CDR1 MNHEY and CDR2 SMNVEV (reference sequence). The CDR3 runs 16 residues. The V end was cut by 5 bases, the J end by 4 bases, with 20 bases between. The CDR3 bases are TGTGCCAGCAGTCCCCTTGGGGAGGGGTCGGGCTATGGCTACACCTTC. Translation: CASSPLGEGSGYGYTF.

For the CDR3, the DNA is TGTGCCAGCACTGCGCCGGGAAATGAGCAGTTCTTC. Translation gives CASTAPGNEQFF. V is TRBV6-6 and J is TRBJ2-1; maybe TRBD2 (5 bases). Germline V gene sequence: CDR1 MNHNY, CDR2 SVGAGI (reference sequence). The CDR3 has 12 amino acids. The V and J ends lost 7 bases and 7 bases respectively, with 11 bases between them.

V usage is TRBV10-3 and J usage is TRBJ2-3, with TRBD1 matching 9 bases. This CDR3 spans 17 amino acids. V lost 2 bases, J lost 2 bases, and 8 bases stayed unmatched. CDR1 is ENHRY and CDR2 is SYGVKD in the germline V gene. The chain's CDR3 is CAISETRQGGSTDTQYF. Written as DNA, the CDR3 is TGTGCCATCAGTGAGACTCGACAGGGGGGCTCCACAGATACGCAGTATTTT.

V gene TRBV30 combines with J gene TRBJ2-7; the D is unclear. Germline CDR1 is GTSNPN and CDR2 is SVGIG (reference sequence). V lost 1 base and J lost 2, with 3 bases in between. The length of the CDR3 is 11 residues. The CDR3 protein is CAWSGAYEQYF. The CDR3 nucleotides are TGTGCCTGGAGTGGCGCCTACGAGCAGTACTTC.

The chain employs TRBV30 and TRBJ2-1; D might be TRBD2 (6 bases). The CDR3 sequence is 15 residues long. V lost 3 bases and J lost 4, with 16 bases in between. Germline CDR1 reads GTSNPN; CDR2 reads SVGIG (reference sequence). Here the CDR3 reads CAWRGGGWEYNEQFF. CDR3 in DNA: TGTGCCTGGAGGGGAGGAGGGTGGGAATACAATGAGCAGTTCTTC.

The chain joins TRBV10-3 to TRBJ2-5; D is tentatively TRBD1 or TRBD2 (5 bases each). Germline CDR1 and CDR2: ENHRY and SYGVKD. The CDR3 runs to 15 residues. V was clipped by 2 bases and J by 4 bases, with 14 bases between them. Written as DNA, the CDR3 is TGTGCCATCAGTGAGCGCCGGGACCCCTCAGAGACCCAGTACTTC. Its translation: CAISERRDPSETQYF.

The chain uses TRBV29-1 and TRBJ2-7; D perhaps matches TRBD1 (5 bases). The ends were cut back, 6 bases at V and 5 bases at J, with 20 bases in the middle. Germline V gives CDR1 SQVTM, CDR2 ANQGSEA. The CDR3 is made up of 14 amino acids. In nucleotides, the CDR3 is TGCAGCGTCGCTCCAGGGTCCCAAGGGGACGAGCAGTACTTC. Translating gives CSVAPGSQGDEQYF.

The genes are TRBV4-3 and TRBJ2-3; 8 positions match TRBD2. V was clipped by 0 bases and J by 4 bases; unmatched bases: 6. Germline CDR1 reads LGHNA; CDR2 reads YSLEER. This CDR3 has 16 amino acids. DNA of the CDR3: TGCGCCAGCAGCCAAGACGAGCGGGGGTGGGCAGATACGCAGTATTTT. Its translation: CASSQDERGWADTQYF.

The rearrangement uses TRBV7-9 and TRBJ2-2, with 7 bases fitting TRBD2. The CDR3 totals 17 residues. CDR1 SEHNR and CDR2 FQNEAQ come from the germline V gene (reference sequence). After removal of 5 bases from V and 1 base from J, the junction contained 10 bases not matched to a gene. Here the CDR3 reads CASSPLFKRGNTGELFF. The CDR3 DNA reads as TGTGCCAGCAGCCCCCTTTTTAAGCGGGGGAACACCGGGGAGCTGTTTTTT.

The V and J genes are TRBV19 and TRBJ2-1; 9 bases fit TRBD2. The CDR3 contains 16 residues. CDR1 is LNHDA and CDR2 is SQIVND in the germline V gene (reference sequence). V shed 1 base and J 4 bases; nucleotides not matched to a gene: 5. The CDR3 region has the DNA TGTGCCAGTAGTATAGCCGGGACTAGCTGGTACAATGAGCAGTTCTTC. This encodes CASSIAGTSWYNEQFF.

V gene TRBV7-9 combines with J gene TRBJ2-7, with 7 bases lining up with TRBD1. The V and J ends lost 2 bases and 8 bases, in that order; junction bases with no gene match: 9. The CDR3 sequence is 14 residues long. Germline V CDR1 and CDR2: SEHNR, FQNEAQ (reference sequence). The CDR3 here is CASSLRGPGRKQYF. The CDR3 coding sequence is TGTGCCAGCAGCTTAAGGGGGCCGGGTCGGAAGCAGTACTTC.

CDR3 residues: CASRLGTIDEQYF. The CDR3 bases are TGTGCCAGCAGGCTAGGGACAATCGACGAGCAGTACTTC. V gene TRBV6-1 combines with J gene TRBJ2-7, with TRBD1 as a possible D gene (6 bases). V lost 6 bases and J 5 bases, leaving 14 bases between the germline ends. In germline, CDR1 is MNHNS, CDR2 SASEGT. This CDR3 contains 13 residues.

This sequence joins TRBV5-1 and TRBJ1-2; the D gene is possibly TRBD1 (6 bases). The CDR3 runs to 15 residues. Germline loops: CDR1 SGHRS, CDR2 YFSETQ. V lost 3 bases to trimming and J lost 6 bases, with 18 bases between them. CDR3 residues: CASSSGGGQMNGYTF. The CDR3 DNA reads as TGCGCCAGCAGCTCGGGGGGCGGGCAGATGAATGGCTACACCTTC.

The rearrangement joins TRBV6-5 to TRBJ2-1; 7 bases fit TRBD1. CDR1 and CDR2 from the germline V gene are MNHEY and SVGAGI. The CDR3 is 15 amino acids. V dropped 5 bases and J dropped 4; count of bases not matched to a gene: 8. CDR3 sequence: CASSRMTGRYNEQFF. In DNA form, the CDR3 reads TGTGCCAGCAGTCGAATGACAGGGCGTTACAATGAGCAGTTCTTC.

The CDR3 loop reads CASSARGSQETQYF. The DNA for the CDR3 is TGTGCCAGCAGTGCCAGGGGGTCCCAAGAGACCCAGTACTTC. The chain employs TRBV25-1 and TRBJ2-5; 7 bases align to TRBD1. V was clipped by 4 bases and J by 1 base; unmatched bases: 3. This CDR3 has 14 amino acids. In germline, CDR1 is MGHDK, CDR2 SYGVNS. The full variable domain, its missing parts supplied by reference TRBV25-1 and TRBJ2-5, is EADIYQTPRYLVIGTGKKITLECSQTMGHDKMYWYQQDPGMELHLIHYSYGVNSTEKGDLSSESTVSRIRTEHFPLTLESARPSHTSQYLCASSARGSQETQYFGPGTRLLVL.

V gene TRBV11-2 combines with J gene TRBJ2-3; no firm D call. V gave up 6 bases and J gave up 6 bases, with 16 bases separating them. CDR1 and CDR2 from the germline V gene are SGHAT and FQNNGV. The CDR3 has 14 amino acids. Here the CDR3 reads CASRGSENSDTQYF. The CDR3, as DNA: TGTGCCAGCAGGGGCAGTGAGAATTCGGATACGCAGTATTTT.